The next 22 T cell receptor beta chains were all read from a single sample in a study of tumor-infiltrating lymphocytes in primary liver carcinoma. Scientists recovered RNA and DNA together from roughly 18-30 mg of unsorted bulk tissue. TCR beta cDNA came from approximately 540 ng total RNA, primed with a constant-region primer. Investigators got TCR beta libraries out of three nested multiplex PCR rounds, done with slightly modified ARM-PCR. In the first two PCR rounds, TRBV1-TRBV30 forward primers were paired with a C-beta reverse primer, and each round lasted nine to ten cycles. One entry per CDR3 protein, called by TCRdb with MiXCR from the multiplex PCR reads. The sample records about 50,000 distinct CDR3 sequences, about 78% being singletons. Sequencing input: liver tumor tissue from sampling region 5. Indicated subset: tumor region T5, tumor centre. Receptors originate from a man between 35 and 55 years old with primary liver carcinoma and hepatitis B virus infection.

Worth noting for this clonotype: Since a much larger clone is just one base distant, this may be a read error. This CDR3 is CASSIKTANTEAFF. In DNA, the CDR3 is TGTGCCAGTAGTATAAAGACGGCGAACACTGAAGCTTTCTTT. The chain has TRBV19 and TRBJ1-1; D remains ambiguous. The ends were cut back, 2 bases at V and 1 base at J, with 8 bases in the middle. The CDR3 extends over 14 amino acids. Germline loops: CDR1 LNHDA, CDR2 SQIVND (reference sequence).

This chain connects TRBV19 to TRBJ1-1, with no clear D. V was clipped by 8 bases and J by 3 bases, with 16 bases between them. In germline, CDR1 is LNHDA, CDR2 SQIVND (reference sequence). The length of the CDR3 is 14 residues. The chain's CDR3 is CASGIWRLDTEAFF. The CDR3 DNA reads TGTGCCAGTGGCATATGGAGGCTGGACACTGAAGCTTTCTTT.

This clonotype occurred once. One end of the junction does not line up with germline, which may come from a read error. The chain carries TRBV19 and TRBJ2-7; D is undetermined. The CDR3 length is 14 residues. Germline CDR1 is LNHDA and CDR2 is SQIVND (reference sequence). Written as DNA, the CDR3 is TGTACCAGTAGTATTATAGTTGGAGCCTACGAGCAGTACTTC. It is translated as CTSSIIVGAYEQYF.

This clonotype has at least ten counts. V gene TRBV5-5 combines with J gene TRBJ1-1; no reliable D call. The CDR3 runs 11 residues. With 5 bases removed from V and 3 bases from J, the gap between germline ends came to 5 bases. The V gene's germline CDR1 is SGHKS and CDR2 YYEKEE (reference sequence). The CDR3 sequence is CASSPYTEAFF. CDR3 DNA: TGTGCCAGCAGTCCATACACTGAAGCTTTCTTT.

This clonotype was seen only once. This is likely a read error, given that the CDR3 carries no conserved phenylalanine or tryptophan at its end. This chain connects TRBV28 to TRBJ1-1; 7 bases are shared with TRBD1. The CDR3 spans 13 residues. Looked up from germline, CDR1 is MDHEN and CDR2 is SYDVKM. The CDR3 nucleotides are TGTGCCAGAAGTTCACCGGCTACAGGGGCAGCTTTCTTA. Protein product: CARSSPATGAAFL.

The CDR3 nucleotides read TGTGCCAGCAGTTTAAATTCTGGGCAGATTCCCCACGAGCAGTACTTC. It is translated as CASSLNSGQIPHEQYF. The chain employs TRBV12-3 or TRBV12-4 and TRBJ2-7; no reliable D call. With 2 bases removed from V and 5 bases from J, the gap between germline ends came to 19 bases. The CDR3 length is 16 residues.

Many counts were recorded for this clonotype. The V gene is TRBV7-3, the J gene TRBJ2-1, with D unclear. Germline assignment: CDR1 SGHTA and CDR2 FQGTGA. V gave up 2 bases and J gave up 10 bases, with 12 bases separating them. The CDR3 sequence is 13 residues long. The CDR3 region is CASSLRVVGEQFF. The CDR3 nucleotides read TGTGCCAGCAGCTTACGGGTCGTCGGCGAGCAGTTCTTC.

V gene TRBV6-5 combines with J gene TRBJ2-1; D may match TRBD1 or TRBD2 (6 bases each). The V gene's germline CDR1 is MNHEY and CDR2 SVGAGI. V shed 10 bases and J shed 10 bases, with 14 bases lying between them. This CDR3 has 11 amino acids. The CDR3 DNA reads as TGTGCCAACGGGAGTGGGGGCGAGCAGTTCTTC. Protein product: CANGSGGEQFF.

This clonotype occurred a few times. At one end, the junction sequence differs from germline, possibly due to a read error. The chain joins TRBV7-9 to TRBJ2-3; TRBD2 aligns across 8 bases. Germline lookup yields CDR1 SEHNR and CDR2 FQNEAQ (reference sequence). The CDR3 runs 15 residues. CDR3 sequence: CTSSPLAAGDDTQYF. The CDR3 DNA reads TGTACCAGCAGCCCTCTGGCAGCGGGAGATGATACGCAGTATTTT.

A note on this clonotype: One end of the junction fails to match germline, which may point to a read error. The V gene is TRBV4-1, the J gene TRBJ1-2, with 7 bases matching TRBD1. CDR1 and CDR2 (germline): MGHRA, YSYEKL. The CDR3 totals 15 residues. CDR3 in amino acids: CASSQVARGDCGYTF. CDR3 coding DNA: TGCGCTAGCAGCCAAGTGGCCAGGGGGGACTGTGGCTACACCTTC.

Concerning this clonotype: Because it lacks the conserved phenylalanine or tryptophan at the end, this CDR3 is likely a read error. It is unclear where the CDR3 begins or ends on the DNA, so no DNA is shown, and the CDR3 is as TCRdb lists it. V gene TRBV6-1 combines with J gene TRBJ1-5. CDR1 MNHNS and CDR2 SASEGT come from the germline V gene. Inclusive of both ends, the CDR3 amounts to 13 amino acids. CDR3 region: CASSAREDQPQHS.

This clonotype has a handful of counts. Here the CDR3 omits its conserved ending phenylalanine or tryptophan, so a read error is the likely source. The chain joins TRBV2 to TRBJ1-5, with a possible D match to TRBD1 (5 bases). This CDR3 has 14 amino acids. CDR1 is SNHLY, CDR2 FYNNEI, per germline. Trimming took off 9 bases at V and 2 bases at J, with 14 bases between the two ends. CDR3 bases: TGTGCCAGAAGCGCGGTAGGGGGCAATCAGCCCCAGCATTCT. Its protein is CARSAVGGNQPQHS.

V gene TRBV29-1 combines with J gene TRBJ2-5, with 8 nucleotides matching TRBD2. Germline values: CDR1 SQVTM, CDR2 ANQGSEA. The CDR3 has 13 residues. In nucleotides, the CDR3 is TGCACCGTCAATAGCGGGGCCCAAGAGACCCAGTACTTC. Translation: CTVNSGAQETQYF.

This clonotype is a singleton in its sample. One end of the junction does not line up with germline, which may come from a read error. V usage is TRBV28 and J usage is TRBJ2-7; perhaps TRBD1 as D (5 bases). Germline values: CDR1 MDHEN, CDR2 SYDVKM. This CDR3 is built from 12 residues. The DNA of the CDR3 is TGTACCAGCAGTTGGGGCTATAGTGAGCAGTACTTC. Its translation is CTSSWGYSEQYF.

The rearrangement links TRBV12-3 or TRBV12-4 to TRBJ1-5, with TRBD1 as a possible D gene (5 bases). This CDR3 region has 15 residues. V was pared by 7 bases and J by 8 bases, with 21 bases between. The CDR3 DNA sequence: TGTGCCAGCACGCGGGGCACCGCAATGAGTGAGCCCCAGCATTTT. The encoded protein is CASTRGTAMSEPQHF.

On this clonotype itself: The germline gene is not matched at one end of the junction; a read error may be the cause. The V and J genes are TRBV12-5 and TRBJ1-1, with TRBD1 as a possible D gene (6 bases). The germline V gene has CDR1 LGHNT and CDR2 FRNRAP. CDR3 length equals 17 residues. The CDR3: CASGLPKNRDKDTETYF. The CDR3 coding sequence is TGTGCTAGTGGTTTGCCTAAAAACCGGGACAAAGACACTGAAACTTACTTT. Filled out from reference TRBV12-5 and TRBJ1-1, the complete variable domain reads DARVTQTPRHKVTEMGQEVTMRCQPILGHNTVFWYRQTMMQGLELLAYFRNRAPLDDSGMPKDRFSAEMPDATLATLKIQPSEPRDSAVYFCASGLPKNRDKDTETYFGQGTRLTVV.

This sequence joins TRBV4-3 and TRBJ2-2, with 8 bases lining up with TRBD2. Germline assignment: CDR1 LGHNA and CDR2 YSLEER. CDR3 size: 18 residues. Trimming at V came to 2 bases and at J to 0 bases, leaving 8 bases not matched to a gene. The CDR3 loop reads CASSQSTSGYTNTGELFF. The CDR3 DNA sequence: TGCGCCAGCAGCCAAAGCACTAGCGGATATACGAACACCGGGGAGCTGTTTTTT.

Worth noting for this clonotype: Mismatch with germline at one junction end may stem from a read error. CDR3 nucleotide sequence: TGTGCCAGGAGCTTTGGGGACACCCGGGAGCTGTTTTTT. As protein: CARSFGDTRELFF. The J gene is TRBJ2-2, the V gene TRBV11-1; D might be TRBD1 (6 bases). This CDR3 has 13 residues. Germline-derived CDR1 and CDR2 are SGHAT and FQDESV (reference sequence). The full variable domain, with the rest looked up from reference TRBV11-1 and TRBJ2-2, is EAEVAQSPRYKITEKSQAVAFWCDPISGHATLYWYRQILGQGPELLVQFQDESVVDDSQLPKDRFSAERLKGVDSTLKIQPAELGDSAMYLCARSFGDTRELFFGEGSRLTVL.

The gene calls are TRBV12-3 or TRBV12-4 and TRBJ2-1; weak D call: TRBD1 (5 bases). The CDR3 runs to 13 residues. V was clipped by 3 bases and J by 9 bases, with 12 bases between them. Here the CDR3 reads CASSFGKDSEQFF. The CDR3, as DNA: TGTGCCAGCAGTTTTGGCAAAGACAGTGAGCAGTTCTTC.

A word on this clonotype: An end of the junction differs from the germline gene, which may be a read error. This chain links TRBV30 with TRBJ1-1, with a tentative D call TRBD1 (6 bases). This CDR3 comprises 15 residues. Germline loops: CDR1 GTSNPN, CDR2 SVGIG (reference sequence). The CDR3 sequence: CARSVWGAQNSEAFF. The CDR3 DNA reads TGTGCCCGGAGTGTATGGGGGGCGCAGAACAGTGAAGCTTTCTTT.

Comment on this clonotype: The junction does not match germline at one end; this may be a read error. The V gene is TRBV5-1, the J gene TRBJ1-2, with 7 bases aligning to TRBD1. This CDR3 region has 13 residues. CDR1 SGHRS and CDR2 YFSETQ come from the germline V gene. This CDR3 is CSSRDRVDYGYTF. The CDR3, as DNA: TGCTCCAGCAGAGACAGGGTGGACTATGGCTACACCTTC.

Turning to this clonotype: At one end the junction does not follow the germline gene, possibly because of a read error. The genes are TRBV5-1 and TRBJ2-1; D perhaps matches TRBD1 (6 bases). The CDR3 runs 15 residues. CDR1 is SGHRS and CDR2 is YFSETQ in the germline V gene. CDR3 in DNA: TGCGCGAGCAGCACCCAGGGGTCCTCCTGCAATGAGCAGTTCTTC. Residues: CASSTQGSSCNEQFF.